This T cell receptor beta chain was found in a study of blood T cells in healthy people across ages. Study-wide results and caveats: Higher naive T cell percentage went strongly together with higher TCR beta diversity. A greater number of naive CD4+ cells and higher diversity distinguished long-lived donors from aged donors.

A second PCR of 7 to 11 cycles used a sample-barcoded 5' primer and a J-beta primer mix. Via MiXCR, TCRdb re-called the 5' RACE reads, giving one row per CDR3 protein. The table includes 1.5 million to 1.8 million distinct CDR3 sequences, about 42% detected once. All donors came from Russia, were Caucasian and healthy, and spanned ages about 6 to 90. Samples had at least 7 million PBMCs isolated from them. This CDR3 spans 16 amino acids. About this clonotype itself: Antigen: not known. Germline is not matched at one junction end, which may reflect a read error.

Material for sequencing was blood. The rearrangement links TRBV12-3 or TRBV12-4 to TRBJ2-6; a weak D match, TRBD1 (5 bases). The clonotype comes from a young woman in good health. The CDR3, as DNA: TGTGCCAGCAGTTCCGGCCCGACCTCTGGGGCCAACGTCCCGACTTTC. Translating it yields CASSSGPTSGANVPTF.